A selection of T cell receptor beta chains follows, all from one sample in a study of blood T cell repertoires in COVID-19. Produced via immunoSEQ multiplex PCR; TCRdb's table is partial and in-frame only. Here the sample spans roughly 80,000 clones, 80% to 90% being singletons. What was sequenced was peripheral blood. These receptors were collected from an elderly man in a cohort sampled during active COVID-19. Both conserved end residues are part of each CDR3. The D gene is left open where the match is weak. A row's size may be missing; if present it is once, few, many or a size class.

D gene | J gene | V gene | clone size | CDR3 DNA | CDR3 protein
- | TRBJ1-5 | TRBV19 | - | TGTGCCAGTGGAATACAGGTTGATCAGCCCCAGCATTTT | CASGIQVDQPQHF
- | TRBJ2-7 | TRBV19 | - | TGTGCCAGTAGTACGAGCTCCTACGAGCAGTACTTC | CASSTSSYEQYF
- | TRBJ2-7 | TRBV15 | - | TGTGCCACCAGCAGAGATCTGGCCTCCTACGAGCAGTACTTC | CATSRDLASYEQYF
- | TRBJ2-7 | TRBV11-3 | - | TGTGCCAGCAGCTTCACAGGAACCTACGAGCAGTACTTC | CASSFTGTYEQYF
TRBD1 | TRBJ2-5 | TRBV5-4 | - | TGTGCCAGCAGCTTGGGGCAGGGGGACCCCCAAGAGACCCAGTACTTC | CASSLGQGDPQETQYF
TRBD1 | TRBJ1-1 | TRBV2 | - | TGTGCCAGCAGTGAAGAGGGGGCGACTAACACTGAAGCTTTCTTT | CASSEEGATNTEAFF
- | TRBJ2-5 | TRBV5-4 | - | TGTGCCAGCAGCTCGAGTTATCAAGAGACCCAGTACTTC | CASSSSYQETQYF
- | TRBJ2-5 | TRBV7-2 | - | TGTGCCAGCAGCTTAGGTGGCCTGGACTTCGAGACCCAGTACTTC | CASSLGGLDFETQYF
TRBD1 | TRBJ1-1 | TRBV28 | - | TGTGCCAGCAGTTTAAACAGGGGGGAGTTGGGCACTGAAGCTTTCTTT | CASSLNRGELGTEAFF
TRBD1 | TRBJ1-1 | TRBV7-2 | - | TGTGCCAGCAGTTTTACAGGGGCGATTACTGAAGCTTTCTTT | CASSFTGAITEAFF
TRBD2 | TRBJ2-1 | TRBV19 | - | TGTGCCAGTAGTATAACGGGGGGCTACAATGAGCAGTTCTTC | CASSITGGYNEQFF
TRBD2 | TRBJ2-1 | TRBV3-1/TRBV3-2 | - | TGTGCCAGCAGCCACCCTAGCGGGGAGAGCTCCTACAATGAGCAGTTCTTC | CASSHPSGESSYNEQFF
TRBD1 | TRBJ2-2 | TRBV5-1 | - | TGCGCCAGCAGCTTGAGAGGAACAGGGGCCACCGGGGAGCTGTTTTTT | CASSLRGTGATGELFF
TRBD1 | TRBJ1-2 | TRBV10-3 | once | TGTGCCATCAGTGAGTCGACAGGGCTGGGCTATGGCTACACCTTC | CAISESTGLGYGYTF
- | TRBJ2-1 | TRBV2 | - | TGTGCCAGCAGCCACAGGGTCCTCGGATCCTACAATGAGCAGTTCTTC | CASSHRVLGSYNEQFF
TRBD2 | TRBJ2-2 | TRBV28 | - | TGTGCCAGCATCATGGGACTAGCGTGGACCGGGGAGCTGTTTTTT | CASIMGLAWTGELFF
TRBD1 | TRBJ1-1 | TRBV30 | few | TGTGCCTTCGCGAGAGGGACAGGGGGCACCCGTTTAGCGCTAAGAATGAACACTGAAGCTTTCTTT | CAFARGTGGTRLALRMNTEAFF
- | TRBJ1-2 | TRBV5-4 | - | TGTGCCAGCAGACCGGGGACTGCTCCACTTAACTATGGCTACACCTTC | CASRPGTAPLNYGYTF
- | TRBJ2-6 | TRBV4-1 | - | TGCGCCAGCAGCCCTTACGTCTCGGGGGGCCCCTCTGGGGCCAACGTCCTGACTTTC | CASSPYVSGGPSGANVLTF
- | TRBJ1-3 | TRBV5-1 | - | TGCGCCAGCAGTTCGGGAGCCTCTGGAAACACCATATATTTT | CASSSGASGNTIYF
- | TRBJ1-4 | TRBV6-5 | - | TGTGCCAGCAGTTACACATGGGAGACTAATGAAAAACTGTTTTTT | CASSYTWETNEKLFF